The next 7 T cell receptor beta chains were all read from a single sample in a study of shared clonotypes between healthy human individuals. Libraries were prepared by immunoSEQ multiplex PCR; TCRdb keeps only in-frame clonotypes and omits some of them. Of about 2 million clones in the sample, 85% to 95% are singletons; the top ten hold more than 0.1%. Material for sequencing was naive CD4+ T cells sorted from blood. Subset in this sample: CD45RA+ positively selected. The receptors were sampled from a man in his late teens or twenties in good health.

The rearrangement uses TRBV5-1 and TRBJ2-7; 8 bases match TRBD1. J gave up 0 bases and V 4 bases, and 18 bases lay outside the gene matches. The CDR3 runs 19 residues. The germline gives CDR1 SGHRS, CDR2 YFSETQ. CDR3 coding DNA: TGCGCCAGCAGCCACGGACAGGGAACCGCGGCATCGAGCTCCTACGAGCAGTACTTC. This encodes CASSHGQGTAASSSYEQYF. Full variable domain (remainder filled in from reference TRBV5-1 and TRBJ2-7): KAGVTQTPRYLIKTRGQQVTLSCSPISGHRSVSWYQQTPGQGLQFLFEYFSETQRNKGNFPGRFSGRQFSNSRSEMNVSTLELGDSALYLCASSHGQGTAASSSYEQYFGPGTRLTVT.

DNA of the CDR3: TGTGCCAGCAAGGGTCGACCCCCCTCGACAGGGTTTTTTTTTGCTCCCTACGAGCAGTACTTC. Protein: CASKGRPPSTGFFFAPYEQYF. The chain recombines TRBV27 with TRBJ2-7; TRBD1 matches 7 bases. The CDR3 has 21 residues. The trim removed 7 bases at V and 2 bases at J, leaving 29 bases unmatched. Germline V gene lookup returns CDR1 MNHEY and CDR2 SMNVEV (reference sequence).

Points on this clone: At one end, the junction sequence differs from germline, possibly due to a read error. J is TRBJ2-7 and V is TRBV2; 7 bases line up with TRBD1. CDR1 is SNHLY and CDR2 is FYNNEI in the germline V gene. The CDR3 covers 12 residues. The CDR3 coding sequence is TGTGCCAGCAGTGAAAGATTCGGACAGGAGGACTTC. This gives the protein CASSERFGQEDF.

Concerning this clone: Within the sample, other DNA sequences also encode this same CDR3. The chain couples TRBV5-1 to TRBJ2-7; TRBD1 agrees at 10 bases. V was clipped by 4 bases and J by 5 bases; unmatched bases: 3. The CDR3 totals 13 residues. CDR1 SGHRS and CDR2 YFSETQ come from the germline V gene. CDR3 sequence (DNA): TGCGCCAGCAGCGCGGGACAGGGGAACGAGCAGTACTTC. Translated, it gives CASSAGQGNEQYF.

The chain employs TRBV28 and TRBJ2-2; the D is unclear. The CDR3 has 16 amino acids. The V end was cut by 1 base, the J end by 0 bases, with 9 bases between. Germline V lookup: CDR1 MDHEN, CDR2 SYDVKM. Here the CDR3 reads CASSLSRFANTGELFF. CDR3 DNA sequence: TGTGCCAGCAGTTTATCCCGATTTGCGAACACCGGGGAGCTGTTTTTT.

J is TRBJ2-5 and V is TRBV6-6; D perhaps matches TRBD2 (5 bases). Germline V gene lookup returns CDR1 MNHNY and CDR2 SVGAGI (reference sequence). This CDR3 has 14 amino acids. The V and J ends lost 6 bases and 1 base respectively, with 12 bases between them. The chain's CDR3 is CASSLTRGQETQYF. CDR3 DNA sequence: TGTGCCAGCAGCCTCACTCGGGGCCAAGAGACCCAGTACTTC.

This clone was seen only once. V is TRBV5-4 and J is TRBJ1-2; D is unclear. CDR3 length equals 14 residues. Looked up from germline, CDR1 is SGHNT and CDR2 is YYREEE (reference sequence). The ends were cut back, 0 bases at V and 2 bases at J, with 8 bases in the middle. This CDR3 reads CASSLGRENYGYTF. The CDR3 coding sequence is TGTGCCAGCAGCTTGGGTAGGGAAAACTATGGCTACACCTTC. Using reference TRBV5-4 and TRBJ1-2 for the parts outside the CDR3, the full variable domain is ETGVTQSPTHLIKTRGQQVTLRCSSQSGHNTVSWYQQALGQGPQFIFQYYREEENGRGNFPPRFSGLQFPNYSSELNVNALELDDSALYLCASSLGRENYGYTFGSGTRLTVV.